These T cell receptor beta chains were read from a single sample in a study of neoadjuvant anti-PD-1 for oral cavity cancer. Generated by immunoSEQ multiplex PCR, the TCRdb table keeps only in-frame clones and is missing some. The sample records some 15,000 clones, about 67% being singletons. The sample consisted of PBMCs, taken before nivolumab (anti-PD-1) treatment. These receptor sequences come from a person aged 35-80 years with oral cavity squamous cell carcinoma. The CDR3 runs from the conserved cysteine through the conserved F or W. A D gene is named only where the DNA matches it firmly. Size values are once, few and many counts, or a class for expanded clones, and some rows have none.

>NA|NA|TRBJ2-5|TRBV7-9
TGTGCCAGCAGCCTTGCCCTGCGCCCAGAGACCCAGTACTTC
CASSLALRPETQYF
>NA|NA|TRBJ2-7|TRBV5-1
TGCGCCAGCAGCTTGGGACGCATGGGCGAGCAGTACTTC
CASSLGRMGEQYF
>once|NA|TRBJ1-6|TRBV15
TGTGCCACCAGCAGAGTCTCCGGGACAAGGAAATCACCCCTCCACTTT
CATSRVSGTRKSPLHF
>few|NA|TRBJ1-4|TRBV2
TGTGCCAGCATCCTGACCGGGTCCCTTAATGAAAAACTGTTTTTT
CASILTGSLNEKLFF
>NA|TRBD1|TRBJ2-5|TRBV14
TGTGCCAGCAGCACTTATTGGACAGGGGACCAAGAGACCCAGTACTTC
CASSTYWTGDQETQYF
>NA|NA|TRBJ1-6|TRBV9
TGTGCCAGCAGCGTTCTCACAGGAAATTCACCCCTCCACTTT
CASSVLTGNSPLHF
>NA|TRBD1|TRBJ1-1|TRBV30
TGTGCCTGGATCGCCTCCGGGGGGCAGGGGGCATTTGTGAACACTGAAGCTTTCTTT
CAWIASGGQGAFVNTEAFF
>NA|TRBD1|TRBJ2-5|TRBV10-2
TGCGCCAGCAAACCCCCACAGGGGGCATCCCAGGAGACCCAGTACTTC
CASKPPQGASQETQYF
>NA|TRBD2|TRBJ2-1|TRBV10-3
TGTGCCATCAGTGAGTCACTAGCGGGGTACAATGAGCAGTTCTTC
CAISESLAGYNEQFF
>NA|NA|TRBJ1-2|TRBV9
TGTGCCAGCAGCCGAGTAAGGGGGTTTCGGTATGGCTACACCTTC
CASSRVRGFRYGYTF
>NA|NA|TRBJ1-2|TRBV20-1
TGCAGTCTAGGGGGGTATGATGGCTACACCTTC
CSLGGYDGYTF
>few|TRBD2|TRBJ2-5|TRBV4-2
TGTGCCAGCAGCCAAGATCGGGAGGGGCGCGGGGAGACCCAGTACTTC
CASSQDREGRGETQYF
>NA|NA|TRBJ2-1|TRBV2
TGTGCCAGCAGGCAAAGGGGTCAGGAGCAGTTCTTC
CASRQRGQEQFF
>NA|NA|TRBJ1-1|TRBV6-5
TGTGCCAGCGGTTCAGTGAACACTGAAGCTTTCTTT
CASGSVNTEAFF
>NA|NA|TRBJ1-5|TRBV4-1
TGCGCCAGCAGCCGAGGTAATCAGCCCCAGCATTTT
CASSRGNQPQHF